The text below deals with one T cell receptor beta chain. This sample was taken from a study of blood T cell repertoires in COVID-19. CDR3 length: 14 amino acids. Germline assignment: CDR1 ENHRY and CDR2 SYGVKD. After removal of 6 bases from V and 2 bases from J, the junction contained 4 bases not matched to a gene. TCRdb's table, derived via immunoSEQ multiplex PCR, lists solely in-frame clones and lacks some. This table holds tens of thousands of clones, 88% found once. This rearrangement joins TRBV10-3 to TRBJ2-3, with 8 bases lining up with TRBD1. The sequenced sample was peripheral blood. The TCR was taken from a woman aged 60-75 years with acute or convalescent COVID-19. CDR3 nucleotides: TGTGCCATCAGGGACAGGGCGATCACAGATACGCAGTATTTT. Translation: CAIRDRAITDTQYF.